This TCR beta chain was captured in a study of blood T cells in healthy people across ages. Study results and caveats: Getting older went along with TCR beta diversity per million T cells dropping roughly linearly.

Those donating, healthy Caucasian individuals from Russia, were aged about 6 to 100. Primers used in a second PCR of about 6 to 11 cycles were a sample-barcoded 5' primer and a J-beta primer mix. TCRdb analysed the 5' RACE reads with MiXCR anew, one entry per CDR3 protein. The table lists some 760,000 distinct CDR3 sequences, approximately 25% of them singletons, with 3.7% in the top ten. The CDR3 is 13 residues long. Germline CDR1 SGDLS, CDR2 YYNGEE. This clonotype was seen more than once but under ten times. Its antigen remains unidentified. This sample was shared with a second study, whose subject was T cells of mothers and their children. According to that study: Three healthy Caucasian mothers, along with their six children, were the donors. Relative to unrelated pairs, biologically related mother-child dyads exhibited marginally greater, non-significant overlap.

The V call is TRBV9, the J call TRBJ2-7; D ambiguous. The J call may be mistaken, given a closer DNA end match to TRBJ2-1. Source material: blood. The clonotype was recovered from a boy younger than 18 in good health. The CDR3 loop is CASSVDGRNEQFF. As DNA, the CDR3 is TGTGCCAGCAGCGTAGATGGTCGGAATGAGCAGTTCTTC.